A selection of T cell receptor beta chains follows, all from one sample in a study of cytomegalovirus exposure and HLA in healthy donors. The repertoire was sequenced with immunoSEQ multiplex PCR; TCRdb's copy has only in-frame clones and lacks some. This table has about 220,000 clones, roughly 88% appearing once. The sequencing input was PBMCs. These receptors were taken from a woman aged 18-29 years in good health and CMV-seronegative. Both conserved end residues are part of each CDR3. D genes are given only for firm matches. Rows may omit the clone size; those that give it use once, few, many or a size class.

>TRBV28|few|-|TRBJ2-1
CASTSGVAHEQFF
TGTGCCAGCACGAGCGGAGTCGCCCATGAGCAGTTCTTC
>TRBV12-1|-|-|TRBJ2-1
CASSFFETSGTNNEQFF
TGTGCCAGCAGCTTTTTCGAGACTAGCGGGACAAACAATGAGCAGTTCTTC
>TRBV10-3|once|TRBD2|TRBJ2-1
CAISGTTRTSGSVINEQFF
TGTGCCATCAGTGGCACTACTAGGACTAGCGGGAGTGTTATCAATGAGCAGTTCTTC
>TRBV29-1|-|TRBD1|TRBJ1-4
CSVHKPGQGGKLFF
TGCAGCGTTCATAAACCGGGACAGGGAGGAAAACTGTTTTTT
>TRBV27|-|-|TRBJ2-7
CASSLGLAGEQYF
TGTGCCAGCAGTCTGGGACTCGCAGGGGAGCAGTACTTC
>TRBV29-1|-|TRBD2|TRBJ2-1
CSVEGGGRRNEQFF
TGCAGCGTTGAAGGGGGGGGAAGACGCAATGAGCAGTTCTTC
>TRBV7-9|-|TRBD1|TRBJ2-3
CASRQGFGSYTQYF
TGTGCCAGCAGACAGGGGTTCGGGTCATATACGCAGTATTTT
>TRBV6-5|-|TRBD1|TRBJ1-5
CASRTGLDQPQHF
TGTGCCAGCAGGACAGGGTTGGATCAGCCCCAGCATTTT
>TRBV6-5|-|TRBD1|TRBJ2-1
CASQNQGDGNEQFF
TGTGCCAGCCAGAATCAGGGGGACGGCAATGAGCAGTTCTTC
>TRBV2|-|TRBD2|TRBJ2-2
CASSEEAGADAGELFF
TGTGCCAGCAGTGAAGAAGCGGGAGCGGATGCCGGGGAGCTGTTTTTT
>TRBV28|-|-|TRBJ1-2
CASSLMEGDANYGYTF
TGTGCCAGCAGTTTGATGGAGGGCGATGCTAACTATGGCTACACCTTC
>TRBV29-1|-|TRBD2|TRBJ2-1
CSALGTSGRTRENEQFF
TGCAGCGCCCTCGGGACTAGCGGACGCACGCGGGAAAATGAGCAGTTCTTC
>TRBV10-3|-|-|TRBJ2-6
CAISEQSGANVLTF
TGTGCCATCAGTGAGCAGTCTGGGGCCAACGTCCTGACTTTC
>TRBV7-3|-|-|TRBJ2-5
CASSLTGYPGETQYF
TGTGCCAGCAGCTTAACCGGTTATCCGGGAGAGACCCAGTACTTC
>TRBV30|-|TRBD1|TRBJ2-7
CAYRQGTYEQYF
TGTGCCTATCGACAGGGAACCTACGAGCAGTACTTC
>TRBV19|-|TRBD2|TRBJ2-2
CASSIAKASGRAGELFF
TGTGCCAGTAGTATAGCCAAGGCTAGCGGGAGGGCCGGGGAGCTGTTTTTT
>TRBV27|-|TRBD1|TRBJ2-7
CASKDFTGGFDEQYF
TGTGCCAGCAAAGATTTCACAGGGGGCTTCGACGAGCAGTACTTC
>TRBV10-3|-|TRBD2|TRBJ2-7
CAISERAGGHEQYF
TGTGCCATCAGTGAGAGAGCGGGAGGCCACGAGCAGTACTTC
>TRBV10-3|-|TRBD1|TRBJ2-5
CAISQGASGLETQYF
TGTGCCATCAGTCAGGGGGCGTCGGGGTTAGAGACCCAGTACTTC
>TRBV4-1|once|-|TRBJ1-1
CASSSTALNTEAFF
TGCGCCAGCAGCTCGACAGCTCTGAACACTGAAGCTTTCTTT
>TRBV27|-|TRBD1|TRBJ1-2
CASGTGPTYGYTF
TGTGCCAGCGGGACAGGGCCGACCTATGGCTACACCTTC
>TRBV29-1|-|TRBD2|TRBJ2-5
CSVEGPPSGSRGTQYF
TGCAGCGTTGAGGGCCCTCCTAGCGGGAGTAGGGGGACCCAGTACTTC
>TRBV2|-|TRBD2|TRBJ2-7
CASREGLLAGVPYEQYF
TGTGCCAGCAGGGAGGGGCTATTAGCGGGAGTCCCCTACGAGCAGTACTTC
>TRBV19|once|-|TRBJ2-4
CASSNQGSGIQYF
TGTGCCAGTAGTAACCAGGGATCAGGCATTCAGTACTTC
>TRBV11-2|-|-|TRBJ2-3
CASRGITDTQYF
TGTGCCAGTAGAGGGATCACAGATACGCAGTATTTT
>TRBV10-3|-|TRBD2|TRBJ2-7
CAISEGRREVTYEQYF
TGTGCCATCAGTGAAGGAAGGCGGGAGGTCACCTACGAGCAGTACTTC
>TRBV28|-|TRBD2|TRBJ2-7
CASKVRGGSPSYEQYF
TGTGCCAGCAAAGTCCGTGGCGGGAGCCCCTCCTACGAGCAGTACTTC
>TRBV28|once|-|TRBJ2-7
CASSLKASGSYEQYF
TGTGCCAGCAGTTTGAAGGCCTCAGGGTCCTACGAGCAGTACTTC
>TRBV7-8|-|-|TRBJ1-2
CASSLGMAGPYGYTF
TGTGCCAGCAGCTTAGGAATGGCAGGCCCTTATGGCTACACCTTC
>TRBV5-4|-|TRBD2|TRBJ2-1
CASSSGLALYNEQFF
TGTGCCAGCAGCTCGGGACTAGCGCTTTACAATGAGCAGTTCTTC
>TRBV6-1|-|-|TRBJ2-1
CASSGRGGKAYNEQFF
TGTGCCAGCAGTGGGAGAGGAGGGAAGGCCTACAATGAGCAGTTCTTC
>TRBV28|-|TRBD1|TRBJ1-5
CASSPIAGTGAGQPQHF
TGTGCCAGCAGCCCGATAGCCGGGACAGGGGCAGGTCAGCCCCAGCATTTT
>TRBV28|once|TRBD2|TRBJ2-7
CASSLWVSGQSSYEQYF
TGTGCCAGCAGTTTATGGGTTAGCGGGCAATCCTCCTACGAGCAGTACTTC
>TRBV10-3|-|TRBD1|TRBJ1-1
CAIRRDRMNTEAFF
TGTGCCATCAGACGGGACAGGATGAACACTGAAGCTTTCTTT
>TRBV5-6|-|-|TRBJ1-1
CASSLGGMRTEAFF
TGTGCCAGCAGCTTAGGGGGAATGCGGACTGAAGCTTTCTTT
>TRBV11-2|-|TRBD2|TRBJ2-1
CASSLDYPAGGVYNEQFF
TGTGCCAGCAGCTTAGATTATCCGGCGGGGGGGGTATACAATGAGCAGTTCTTC
>TRBV19|-|-|TRBJ1-2
CASTRTYGFGYGYTF
TGTGCCAGCACACGGACTTACGGGTTCGGCTATGGCTACACCTTC
>TRBV2|-|TRBD1|TRBJ2-2
CASSSTRGITTGELFF
TGTGCCAGCAGTAGTACCAGGGGGATCACCACCGGGGAGCTGTTTTTT
>TRBV7-9|-|-|TRBJ1-3
CASSSGEAGNTIYF
TGTGCCAGCAGCTCAGGGGAAGCTGGAAACACCATATATTTT
>TRBV4-2|-|-|TRBJ2-3
CASSQVANRADTQYF
TGTGCCAGCAGCCAAGTCGCTAATCGGGCAGATACGCAGTATTTT
>TRBV7-9|-|TRBD2|TRBJ2-1
CASSTSRGGEQFF
TGTGCCAGCAGCACAAGCCGCGGGGGGGAGCAGTTCTTC
>TRBV7-8|-|TRBD2|TRBJ2-1
CASSRLAGSSYNEQFF
TGTGCCAGCAGTCGACTAGCGGGAAGCTCCTACAATGAGCAGTTCTTC
>TRBV7-2|-|-|TRBJ2-5
CASSSTRETQYF
TGTGCCAGCAGCTCCACTAGGGAGACCCAGTACTTC
>TRBV30|few|-|TRBJ1-5
CAWSVLGGNQPQHF
TGTGCCTGGAGTGTACTCGGCGGAAATCAGCCCCAGCATTTT
>TRBV5-1|-|TRBD2|TRBJ2-1
CASSSAGGPYNEQFF
TGCGCCAGCAGCTCGGCGGGAGGCCCCTACAATGAGCAGTTCTTC
>TRBV5-1|-|TRBD1|TRBJ2-7
CASSTNRDRGYEQYF
TGCGCCAGCAGCACAAACCGGGACAGGGGCTACGAGCAGTACTTC